This TCR beta chain was sequenced during a study of CXCR3-negative and CXCR3-positive naive CD8 T cells. Study-wide findings and caveats: In CXCR3-positive naive cells, the TRB CDR3s were more hydrophobic than in CXCR3-negative naive cells. Partial loss of CXCR3 expression followed cryopreservation; most assays used fresh PBMCs. Similarly elevated diversity marked both naive subsets, with memory CD8+ cells showing far lower diversity.

Notes on this clonotype: Its matching antigen is unknown.

A CD45RO-CCR7+CD27+CD95- phenotype identified naive CD8+ T cells. CDR1 and CDR2 from the germline V gene are MNHNY and SVGAGI (reference sequence). The CDR3 length is 15 residues. Via 5' RACE with UMI labels, TRB cDNA libraries were prepared. After re-calling the 5' RACE reads, TCRdb lists one entry per CDR3 protein, DNA absent. The sample table includes 60,000 to 70,000 distinct CDR3 sequences. This TCR was recovered from a human donor in good health. Some clones in this sample may be carry-over from other donors' samples. The sample comprised naive CXCR3+ CD8+ T cells from blood. The subset is: CD45RO-CCR7+CD27+CD95- naive CD8+ T cells expressing CXCR3 (TNR3+). The V call is TRBV6-6, the J call TRBJ2-4; TCRdb calls TRBD1, which cannot be checked without DNA. This CDR3 reads CASSYSGGAKNIQYF.